This TCR beta chain was obtained from a study of T cells after posttransplantation cyclophosphamide. Findings and caveats of the study: TRB clonality was highly associated with recipient CMV seropositivity and reactivation.

Turning to this clone: Its antigen is unidentified.

The CDR3 has 15 amino acids. Germline V gives CDR1 LNHDA, CDR2 SQIVND (reference sequence). V lost 3 bases and J lost 4, with 14 bases in between. TCRdb's table, derived via immunoSEQ multiplex PCR, lists solely in-frame clones and lacks some. Seen here are approximately 12,000 clones, approximately 80% observed once, and the top ten hold roughly 0.83%. The chain recombines TRBV19 with TRBJ2-3; weak D call: TRBD2 (6 bases). This clonotype was sampled from a man aged 50 to 59 in good health, CMV-negative, and a related stem cell transplant donor. Sequences were obtained from memory CD4+ T cells sorted from PBMCs. As DNA, the CDR3 is TGTGCCAGTAGTATTCAGTCGGCGGGATCAGATACGCAGTATTTT. Its translation: CASSIQSAGSDTQYF.